The clone carrying this T cell receptor (beta chain) was counted a single time. The data originate from a study of blood T cell repertoires in COVID-19. Under the authors' procedure: Counts of nucleated cells, estimated from reference gene primer amplification, were obtained. Method: immunoSEQ multiplex PCR; TCRdb's copy keeps in-frame clones and lacks some. The V and J calls and clone size are taken from that table; D and trimming were inferred from the DNA. The repertoire has more than 350,000 clones, approximately 87% of them found once; the top ten carry about 10%. The CDR3 has 15 amino acids. The study recruited people aged about 18 to 90 years across roughly 23 US areas. Categorization into cohorts depended on clinical history that participants reported.

This receptor was identified in a woman between 45 and 65 years old who had recovered from COVID-19. The sample consisted of PBMCs or T cells enriched from blood (not recorded which). The chain has TRBV12-1 and TRBJ1-2; the table assigns TRBD1, which was not confirmed against the DNA. TRBV12-1 constitutes a pseudogene. This chain's CDR3 is CASSPGTGANYGYTF. CDR3 DNA sequence: TGTGCCAGCAGCCCCGGGACAGGGGCTAACTATGGCTACACCTTC.